The sample holds one count of the clone carrying this TCR beta chain. These data are taken from a study of blood T cell repertoires in COVID-19. Study background: Sources were T cells, B-cell-depleted T cells, or PBMCs; the material itself was cDNA or gDNA.

Sequenced by immunoSEQ multiplex PCR; TCRdb stores in-frame clones only, minus some. The sample includes fewer than 350,000 clones, approximately 88% of them seen just once. Trimming removed 3 bases from V and 1 base from J, with 12 bases in between. The CDR3 is made up of 15 amino acids. Germline CDR1 LNHDA, CDR2 SQIVND (reference sequence). The specimen sequenced was peripheral blood. The clonotype was recovered from a man younger than 30 with active or convalescent COVID-19. The V gene is TRBV19, the J gene TRBJ1-1, with D perhaps TRBD1 (5 bases). The CDR3 DNA reads as TGTGCCAGTAGTATCGGGGGGACCTCGAACACTGAAGCTTTCTTT. This encodes CASSIGGTSNTEAFF.